The 8 T cell receptor beta chains reported below all come from one sample, sequenced in a study of T cells after yellow fever vaccination. From the 5' RACE reads, TCRdb called clonotypes with MiXCR, one entry per CDR3 protein. The sample yields about 170,000 distinct CDR3 sequences, 11% seen once. This material consisted of CD8+ T cells sorted from PBMCs, taken 15 days after the yellow fever booster vaccination. The source of these receptors is a man between 18 and 29 years old who received the YFV17D yellow fever vaccine.

The genes are TRBV6-5 and TRBJ2-2; D remains unclear. CDR1 is MNHEY, CDR2 SVGAGI, per germline. This CDR3 is 14 amino acids long. The germline V and J ends were trimmed by 0 bases and 6 bases, with 8 bases remaining between them. The DNA of the CDR3 is TGTGCCAGCAGTTACTCGCCAGAACCCGGGGAGCTGTTTTTT. Translation gives CASSYSPEPGELFF.

This clonotype was counted ten times or more. This rearrangement joins TRBV12-3 or TRBV12-4 to TRBJ2-7, with D hard to call. This CDR3 contains 13 residues. The V gene lost 7 bases and the J gene lost 1 base, with 11 bases spanning the gap. The CDR3 region has the DNA TGTGCCAGCACCCCGAATTGGTCCTACGAGCAGTACTTC. This encodes CASTPNWSYEQYF.

The rearrangement links TRBV10-3 to TRBJ2-3; tentative D call: TRBD2 (6 bases). V lost 3 bases, J lost 3 bases, and 16 bases lay in between. The CDR3 extends over 16 amino acids. Germline CDR1 reads ENHRY; CDR2 reads SYGVKD. CDR3 in DNA: TGTGCCATCAGTGAATCCGTGGGGCGGGATACAGATACGCAGTATTTT. Protein product: CAISESVGRDTDTQYF.

This clonotype came up a few times. V gene TRBV7-3 combines with J gene TRBJ1-6; no definite D call. The germline V and J ends were trimmed by 2 bases and 3 bases, with 11 bases remaining between them. The CDR3 spans 16 residues. CDR1 is SGHTA and CDR2 is FQGTGA in the germline V gene. The CDR3 is CASSLDGQLYNSPLHF. DNA for the CDR3: TGTGCCAGCAGCTTAGACGGGCAGCTCTATAATTCACCCCTCCACTTT.

The V and J genes are TRBV6-4 and TRBJ2-7; 11 bases fit TRBD1. This CDR3 has 15 amino acids. Germline lookup yields CDR1 MRHNA and CDR2 SNTAGT. V shed 6 bases and J 8 bases; nucleotides not matched to a gene: 12. The CDR3 DNA sequence: TGTGCCAGCAGCGGACAGGGGGCTCGATTAAGCAAGCAGTACGTC. Amino acids: CASSGQGARLSKQYV.

This clonotype was observed a handful of times. The rearrangement links TRBV7-9 to TRBJ1-5, with D unresolved. This CDR3 comprises 14 residues. Trimming removed 6 bases from V and 8 bases from J, with 17 bases in between. CDR1 and CDR2 (germline): SEHNR, FQNEAQ (reference sequence). CDR3 sequence: CASSGNRSGKPQHF. The DNA of the CDR3 is TGTGCCAGCAGTGGAAACCGCTCGGGAAAGCCCCAGCATTTT.

The CDR3 DNA sequence: TGCGCCAGCAGCCAAGATCGGGCAGGGGACTATGGCTACACCTTC. Encoded protein: CASSQDRAGDYGYTF. The chain employs TRBV4-3 and TRBJ1-2, with D possibly matching TRBD1 (6 bases). The CDR3 extends over 15 amino acids. V gave up 0 bases and J gave up 3 bases, with 11 bases separating them. Per the germline V gene, CDR1 is LGHNA and CDR2 is YSLEER.

Notes on this clonotype: Given a much more abundant clone one base away, this may be a read error. V is TRBV11-2 and J is TRBJ2-1, with 9 bases matching TRBD1. The CDR3 sequence is 15 residues long. Germline lookup yields CDR1 SGHAT and CDR2 FQNNGV. J lost 6 bases, V lost 11 bases, and 14 bases had no gene match. The CDR3 is CACSQTGTGSNEQFF. CDR3 coding DNA: TGTGCCTGCTCCCAGACCGGGACAGGGAGCAATGAGCAGTTCTTC.